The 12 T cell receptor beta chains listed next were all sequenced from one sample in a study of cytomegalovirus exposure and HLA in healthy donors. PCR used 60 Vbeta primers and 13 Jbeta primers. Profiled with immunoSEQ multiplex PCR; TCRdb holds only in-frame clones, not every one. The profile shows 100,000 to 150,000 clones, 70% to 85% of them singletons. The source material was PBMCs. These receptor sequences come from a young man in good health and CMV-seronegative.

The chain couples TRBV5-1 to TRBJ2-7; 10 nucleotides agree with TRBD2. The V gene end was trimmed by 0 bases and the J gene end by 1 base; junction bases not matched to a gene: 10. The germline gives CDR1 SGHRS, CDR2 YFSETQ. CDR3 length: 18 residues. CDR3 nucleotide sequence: TGCGCCAGCAGCTTGGTCGGGGCGGGACTAGCGCTTTCCTACGAGCAGTACTTC. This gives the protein CASSLVGAGLALSYEQYF.

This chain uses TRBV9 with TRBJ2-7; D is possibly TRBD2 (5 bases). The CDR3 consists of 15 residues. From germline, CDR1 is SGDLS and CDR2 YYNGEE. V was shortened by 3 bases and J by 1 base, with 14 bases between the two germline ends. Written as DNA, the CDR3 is TGTGCCAGCAGCGGGGGATCCGGGGTTTCCTACGAGCAGTACTTC. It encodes CASSGGSGVSYEQYF.

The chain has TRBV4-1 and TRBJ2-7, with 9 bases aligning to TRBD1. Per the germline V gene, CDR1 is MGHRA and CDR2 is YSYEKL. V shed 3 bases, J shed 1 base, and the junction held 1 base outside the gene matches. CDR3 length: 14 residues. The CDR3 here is CASSHGTGSYEQYF. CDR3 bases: TGCGCCAGCAGCCATGGGACAGGGTCCTACGAGCAGTACTTC.

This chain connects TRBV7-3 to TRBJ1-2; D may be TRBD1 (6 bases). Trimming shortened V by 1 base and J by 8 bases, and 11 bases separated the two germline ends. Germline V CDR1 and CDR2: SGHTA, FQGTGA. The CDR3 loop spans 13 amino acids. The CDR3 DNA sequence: TGTGCCAGCAGCTTAAACGGGGGGCGAGGCTACACCTTC. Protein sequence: CASSLNGGRGYTF.

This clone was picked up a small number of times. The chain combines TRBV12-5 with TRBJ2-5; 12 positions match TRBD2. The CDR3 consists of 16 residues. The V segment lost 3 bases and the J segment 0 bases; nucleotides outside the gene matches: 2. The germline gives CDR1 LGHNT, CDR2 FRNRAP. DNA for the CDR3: TGTGCTAGTGGTTTCGGGACTAGCGGGTACCAAGAGACCCAGTACTTC. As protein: CASGFGTSGYQETQYF.

This chain's CDR3 is CASSLRRQGGNEQFF. DNA for the CDR3: TGTGCCAGCAGTTTAAGGAGACAGGGGGGGAATGAGCAGTTCTTC. The chain joins TRBV27 to TRBJ2-1, with TRBD1 identical over 9 bases. V dropped 2 bases and J dropped 7; count of bases not matched to a gene: 6. Looked up from germline, CDR1 is MNHEY and CDR2 is SMNVEV (reference sequence). The CDR3 consists of 15 residues.

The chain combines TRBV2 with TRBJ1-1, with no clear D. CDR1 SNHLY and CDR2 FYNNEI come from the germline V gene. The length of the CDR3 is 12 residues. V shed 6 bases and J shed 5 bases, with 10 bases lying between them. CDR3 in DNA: TGTGCCAGCAGGCCTACGGGGACTGAAGCTTTCTTT. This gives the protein CASRPTGTEAFF.

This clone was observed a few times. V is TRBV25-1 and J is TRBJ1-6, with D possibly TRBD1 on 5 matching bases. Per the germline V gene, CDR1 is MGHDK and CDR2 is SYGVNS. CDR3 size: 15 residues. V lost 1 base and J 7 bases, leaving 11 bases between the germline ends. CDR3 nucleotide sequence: TGTGCCAGCAGTGAATGGCGGGGGGACAATTCACCCCTCCACTTT. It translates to CASSEWRGDNSPLHF. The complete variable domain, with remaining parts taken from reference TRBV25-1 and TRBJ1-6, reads EADIYQTPRYLVIGTGKKITLECSQTMGHDKMYWYQQDPGMELHLIHYSYGVNSTEKGDLSSESTVSRIRTEHFPLTLESARPSHTSQYLCASSEWRGDNSPLHFGNGTRLTVT.

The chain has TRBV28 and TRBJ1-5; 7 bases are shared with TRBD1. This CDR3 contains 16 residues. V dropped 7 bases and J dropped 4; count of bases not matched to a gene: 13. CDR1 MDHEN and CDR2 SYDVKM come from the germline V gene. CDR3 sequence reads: CASTSPGDSLNQPQHF. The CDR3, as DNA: TGTGCCAGCACCAGCCCCGGGGACAGCCTAAATCAGCCCCAGCATTTT.

The CDR3 region has the DNA TGCGCCAGCAGCCAAGACCCCGGCTCCTACAATGAGCAGTTCTTC. Its protein product is CASSQDPGSYNEQFF. This rearrangement joins TRBV4-1 to TRBJ2-1; D unresolved. The germline CDR1 and CDR2 sequences are MGHRA and YSYEKL. The germline V and J ends were trimmed by 0 bases and 0 bases, with 6 bases remaining between them. This CDR3 is built from 15 residues.

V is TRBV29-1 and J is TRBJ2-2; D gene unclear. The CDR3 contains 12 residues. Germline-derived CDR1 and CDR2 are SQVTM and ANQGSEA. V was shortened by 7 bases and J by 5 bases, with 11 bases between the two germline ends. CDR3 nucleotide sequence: TGCAGCGGATTTATCGGTACCGGGGAGCTGTTTTTT. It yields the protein CSGFIGTGELFF.

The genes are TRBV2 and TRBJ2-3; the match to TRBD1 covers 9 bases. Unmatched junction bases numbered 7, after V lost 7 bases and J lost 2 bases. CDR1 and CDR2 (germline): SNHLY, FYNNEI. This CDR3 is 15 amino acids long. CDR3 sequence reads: CASTRQGVPTDTQYF. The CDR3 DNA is TGTGCCAGCACCCGACAGGGGGTTCCCACAGATACGCAGTATTTT.